This T cell receptor beta chain appears in the sequencing data of a study of Ad26.COV2.S vaccination and SARS-CoV-2 variants. The overall study: Donor was assigned to the Ad26.COV2.S arm of trial COV1001.

Profiling relied on immunoSEQ multiplex PCR, and the TCRdb table lists in-frame clones only, not all of them. The data show about 350,000 clones, about nine tenths seen once. Treatment here: about 20 received Ad26.COV2.S at low or high dose, single or two shots; 5 received placebo; per-sample allocation not given. Collection of the samples took place on day 63 after the first injection of vaccine or placebo. Study-level results: Non-spike TCR breadth showed similarity between vaccine and placebo recipients.

Unmatched junction bases numbered 17, after V lost 2 bases and J lost 2 bases. This CDR3 region has 21 residues. Details on this clone: Antigen unknown.

The chain links TRBV23-1 to TRBJ2-3, with 12 bases identical to TRBD2. TRBV23-1 is given ORF status, its function remaining uncertain. The sequence was collected from a person between 18 and 60 years old who received the Ad26.COV2.S COVID-19 vaccine or a placebo. The input for sequencing was peripheral blood, taken in a trial of Ad26.COV2.S vaccine versus placebo. The CDR3 DNA follows: TGCGCCAGCAGTCAAAGGGTCGATCTAGCGGGAGGGCCACACCTCACAGATACGCAGTATTTT. Encoded protein: CASSQRVDLAGGPHLTDTQYF.